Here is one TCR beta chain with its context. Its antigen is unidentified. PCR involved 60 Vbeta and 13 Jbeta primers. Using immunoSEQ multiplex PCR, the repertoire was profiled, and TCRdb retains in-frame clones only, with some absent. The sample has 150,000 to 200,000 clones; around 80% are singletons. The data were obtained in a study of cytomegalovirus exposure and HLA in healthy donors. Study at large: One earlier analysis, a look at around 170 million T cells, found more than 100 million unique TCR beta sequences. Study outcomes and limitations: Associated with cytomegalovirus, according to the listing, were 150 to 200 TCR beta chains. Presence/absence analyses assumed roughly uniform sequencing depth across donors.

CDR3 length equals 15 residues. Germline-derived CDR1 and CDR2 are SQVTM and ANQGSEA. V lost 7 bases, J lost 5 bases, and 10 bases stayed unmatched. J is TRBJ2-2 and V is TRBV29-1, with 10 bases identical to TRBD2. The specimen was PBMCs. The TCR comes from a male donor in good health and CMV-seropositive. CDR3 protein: CSAEGLAGVTGELFF. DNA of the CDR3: TGCAGCGCCGAAGGGCTAGCGGGAGTAACCGGGGAGCTGTTTTTT.